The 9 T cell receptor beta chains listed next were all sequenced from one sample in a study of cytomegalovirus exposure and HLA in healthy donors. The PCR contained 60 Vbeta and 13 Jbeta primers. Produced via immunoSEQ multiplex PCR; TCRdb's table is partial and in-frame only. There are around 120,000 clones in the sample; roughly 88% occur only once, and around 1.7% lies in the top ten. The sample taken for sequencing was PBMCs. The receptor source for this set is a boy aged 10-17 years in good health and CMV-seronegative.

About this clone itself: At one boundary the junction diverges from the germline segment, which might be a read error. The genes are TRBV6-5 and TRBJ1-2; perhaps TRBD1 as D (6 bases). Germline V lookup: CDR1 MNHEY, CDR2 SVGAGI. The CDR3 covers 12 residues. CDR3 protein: CASSTQGSGYPF. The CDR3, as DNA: TGTGCCAGCAGTACCCAGGGGTCTGGCTACCCCTTC.

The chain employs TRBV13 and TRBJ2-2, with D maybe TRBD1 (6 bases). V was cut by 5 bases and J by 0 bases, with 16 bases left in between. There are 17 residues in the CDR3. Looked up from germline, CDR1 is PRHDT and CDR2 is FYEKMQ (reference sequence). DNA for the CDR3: TGTGCCAGCAGCCCGGGCCCCGACAGGCCGAACACCGGGGAGCTGTTTTTT. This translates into CASSPGPDRPNTGELFF.

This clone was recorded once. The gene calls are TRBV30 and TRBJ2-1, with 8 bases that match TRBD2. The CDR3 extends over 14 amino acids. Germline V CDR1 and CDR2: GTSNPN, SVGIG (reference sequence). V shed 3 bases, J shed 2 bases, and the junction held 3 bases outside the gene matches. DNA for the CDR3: TGTGCCTGGAGGACTAGCGCGCCCTACAATGAGCAGTTCTTC. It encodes CAWRTSAPYNEQFF.

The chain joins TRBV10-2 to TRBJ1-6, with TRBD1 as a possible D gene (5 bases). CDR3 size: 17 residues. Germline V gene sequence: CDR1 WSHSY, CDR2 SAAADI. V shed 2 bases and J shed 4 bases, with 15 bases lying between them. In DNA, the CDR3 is TGCGCCAGCAGTGAGGACTCGACAGTCACTTATAATTCACCCCTCCACTTT. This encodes CASSEDSTVTYNSPLHF.

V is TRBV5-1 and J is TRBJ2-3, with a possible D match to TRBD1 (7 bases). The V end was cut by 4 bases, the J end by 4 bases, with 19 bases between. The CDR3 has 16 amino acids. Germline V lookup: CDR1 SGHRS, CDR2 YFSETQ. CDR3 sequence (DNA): TGCGCCAGCAGCGCAGACAGGGAGGCAAGTGCAGATACGCAGTATTTT. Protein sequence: CASSADREASADTQYF.

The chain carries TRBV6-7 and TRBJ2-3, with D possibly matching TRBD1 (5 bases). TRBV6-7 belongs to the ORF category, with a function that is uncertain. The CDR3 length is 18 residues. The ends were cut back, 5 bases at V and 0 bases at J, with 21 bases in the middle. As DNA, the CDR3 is TGTGCCAGCAGTCCCCCCCCTAAGGAAGGGGCGAGCACAGATACGCAGTATTTT. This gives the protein CASSPPPKEGASTDTQYF.

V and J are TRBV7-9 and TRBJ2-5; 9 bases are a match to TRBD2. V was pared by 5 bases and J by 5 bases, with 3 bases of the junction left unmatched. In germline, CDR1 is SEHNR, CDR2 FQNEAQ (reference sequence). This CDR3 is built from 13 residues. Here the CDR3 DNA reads TGTGCCAGCAGCATCAGCGGGGGGGAGACCCAGTACTTC. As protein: CASSISGGETQYF. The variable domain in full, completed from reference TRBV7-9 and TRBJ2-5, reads DTGVSQNPRHKITKRGQNVTFRCDPISEHNRLYWYRQTLGQGPEFLTYFQNEAQLEKSRLLSDRFSAERPKGSFSTLEIQRTEQGDSAMYLCASSISGGETQYFGPGTRLLVL.

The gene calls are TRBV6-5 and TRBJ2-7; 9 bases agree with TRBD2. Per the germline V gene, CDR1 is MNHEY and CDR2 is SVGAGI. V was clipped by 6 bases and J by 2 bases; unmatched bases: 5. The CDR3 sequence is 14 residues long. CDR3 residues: CASSKREAPYEQYF. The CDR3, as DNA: TGTGCCAGCAGCAAGCGGGAGGCCCCCTACGAGCAGTACTTC.

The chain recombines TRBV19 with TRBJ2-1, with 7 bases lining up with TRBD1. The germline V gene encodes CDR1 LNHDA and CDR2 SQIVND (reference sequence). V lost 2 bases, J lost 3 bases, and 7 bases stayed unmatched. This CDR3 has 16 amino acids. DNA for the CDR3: TGTGCCAGTAGTATACCAGGGGGTGAGGACTACAATGAGCAGTTCTTC. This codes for CASSIPGGEDYNEQFF.